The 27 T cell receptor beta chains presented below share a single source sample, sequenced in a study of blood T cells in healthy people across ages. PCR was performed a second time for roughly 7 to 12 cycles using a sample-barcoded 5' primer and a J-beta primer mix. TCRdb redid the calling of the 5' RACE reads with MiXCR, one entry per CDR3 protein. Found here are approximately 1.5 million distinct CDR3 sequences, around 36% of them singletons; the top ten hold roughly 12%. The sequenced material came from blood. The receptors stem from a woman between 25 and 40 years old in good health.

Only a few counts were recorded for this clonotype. CDR3 region: CASSPSDTAYNQPQHF. The CDR3 DNA sequence: TGTGCCAGCAGCCCATCAGATACAGCATACAATCAGCCCCAGCATTTT. The rearrangement uses TRBV3-1 and TRBJ1-5; D unclear. Trimming left V 4 bases short and J 3 bases short, with 16 bases between. The CDR3 runs to 16 residues. CDR1 is LGHDT, CDR2 YNNKEL, per germline (reference sequence).

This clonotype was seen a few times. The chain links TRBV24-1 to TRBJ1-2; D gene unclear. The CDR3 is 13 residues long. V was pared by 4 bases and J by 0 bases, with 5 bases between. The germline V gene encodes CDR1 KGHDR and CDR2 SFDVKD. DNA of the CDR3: TGTGCCACCAGTGAGGGTTCTAACTATGGCTACACCTTC. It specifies CATSEGSNYGYTF.

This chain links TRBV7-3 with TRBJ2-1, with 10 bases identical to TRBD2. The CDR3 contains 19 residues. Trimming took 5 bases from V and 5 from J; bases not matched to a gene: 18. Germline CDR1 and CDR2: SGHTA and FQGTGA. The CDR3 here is CASSPLRVAGGLPHNEQFF. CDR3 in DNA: TGTGCCAGCAGCCCCCTCCGGGTAGCGGGGGGCCTCCCTCACAATGAGCAGTTCTTC.

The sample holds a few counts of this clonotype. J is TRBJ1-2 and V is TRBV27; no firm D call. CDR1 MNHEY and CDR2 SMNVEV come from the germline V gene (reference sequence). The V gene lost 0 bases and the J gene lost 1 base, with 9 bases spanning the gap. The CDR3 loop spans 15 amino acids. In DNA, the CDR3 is TGTGCCAGCAGTTTATCGCGAGGCGATAACTATGGCTACACCTTC. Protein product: CASSLSRGDNYGYTF.

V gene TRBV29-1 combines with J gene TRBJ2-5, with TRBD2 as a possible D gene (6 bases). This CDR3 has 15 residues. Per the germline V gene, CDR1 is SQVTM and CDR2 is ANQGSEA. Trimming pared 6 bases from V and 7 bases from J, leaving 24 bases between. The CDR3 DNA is TGCAGCGTCGCGCGGGTCGTAGCGGACCCGGGGACCCAGTACTTC. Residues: CSVARVVADPGTQYF.

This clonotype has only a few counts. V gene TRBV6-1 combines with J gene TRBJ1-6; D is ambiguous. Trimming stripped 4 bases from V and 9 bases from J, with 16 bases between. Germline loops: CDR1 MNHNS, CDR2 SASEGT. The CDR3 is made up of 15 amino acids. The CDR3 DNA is TGTGCCAGCAGTGTACGGGAGGTTGGGGTTTCACCCCTCCACTTT. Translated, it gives CASSVREVGVSPLHF.

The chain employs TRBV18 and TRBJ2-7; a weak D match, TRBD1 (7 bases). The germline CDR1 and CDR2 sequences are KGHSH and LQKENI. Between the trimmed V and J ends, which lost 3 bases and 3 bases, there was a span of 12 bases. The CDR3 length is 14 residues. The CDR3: CASSPWRDSYEQYF. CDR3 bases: TGTGCCAGCTCACCTTGGCGGGACAGCTACGAGCAGTACTTC.

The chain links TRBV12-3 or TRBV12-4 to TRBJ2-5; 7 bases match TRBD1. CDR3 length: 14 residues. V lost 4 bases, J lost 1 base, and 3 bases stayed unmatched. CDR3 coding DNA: TGTGCCAGCAGTTCGGGACAGATCCAAGAGACCCAGTACTTC. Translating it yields CASSSGQIQETQYF.

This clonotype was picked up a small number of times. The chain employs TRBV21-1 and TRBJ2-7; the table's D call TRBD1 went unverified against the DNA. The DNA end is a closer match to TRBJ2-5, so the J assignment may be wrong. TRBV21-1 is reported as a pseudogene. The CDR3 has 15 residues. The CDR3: CASSKVKITVGTQYF. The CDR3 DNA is TGTGCCAGCAGCAAAGTCAAAATAACTGTGGGGACCCAGTACTTC.

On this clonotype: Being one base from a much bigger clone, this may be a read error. CDR3 coding DNA: TGCGCCTGCAGCCCACAGGGGGTGGGGTACGAGCAGTACTTC. This translates into CACSPQGVGYEQYF. The V and J genes are TRBV4-1 and TRBJ2-7; 8 nucleotides agree with TRBD1. The CDR3 runs to 14 residues. Germline loops: CDR1 MGHRA, CDR2 YSYEKL.

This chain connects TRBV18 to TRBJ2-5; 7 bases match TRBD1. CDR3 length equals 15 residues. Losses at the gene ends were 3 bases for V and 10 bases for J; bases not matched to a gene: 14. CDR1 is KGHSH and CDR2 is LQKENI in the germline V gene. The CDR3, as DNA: TGTGCCAGCTCACCTGGGAGACAGGGTCTAGTAGTCCAGTACTTC. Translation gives CASSPGRQGLVVQYF.

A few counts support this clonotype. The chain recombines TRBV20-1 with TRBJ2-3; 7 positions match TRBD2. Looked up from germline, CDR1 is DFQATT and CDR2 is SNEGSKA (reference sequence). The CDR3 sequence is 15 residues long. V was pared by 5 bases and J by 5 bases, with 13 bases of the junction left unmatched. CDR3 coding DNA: TGCAGTGCTGACCGGGCTGTAGCGGGTGAAGATACGCAGTATTTT. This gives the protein CSADRAVAGEDTQYF.

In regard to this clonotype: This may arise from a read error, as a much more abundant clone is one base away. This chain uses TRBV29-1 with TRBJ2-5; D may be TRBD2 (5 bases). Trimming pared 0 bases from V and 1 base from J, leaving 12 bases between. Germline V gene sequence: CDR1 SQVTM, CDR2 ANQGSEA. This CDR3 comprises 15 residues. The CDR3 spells CSVEDSRLTQETQYF. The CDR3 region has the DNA TGCAGCGTTGAAGATTCAAGACTAACCCAAGAGACCCAGTACTTC. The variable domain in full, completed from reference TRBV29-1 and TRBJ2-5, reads SAVISQKPSRDICQRGTSLTIQCQVDSQVTMMFWYRQQPGQSLTLIATANQGSEATYESGFVIDKFPISRPNLTFSTLTVSNMSPEDSSIYLCSVEDSRLTQETQYFGPGTRLLVL.

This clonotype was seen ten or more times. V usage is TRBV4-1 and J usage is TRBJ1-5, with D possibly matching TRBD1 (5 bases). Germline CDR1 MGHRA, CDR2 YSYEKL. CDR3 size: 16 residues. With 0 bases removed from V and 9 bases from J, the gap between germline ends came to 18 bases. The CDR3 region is CASSQEGDRYQGPQHF. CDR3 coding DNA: TGCGCCAGCAGCCAAGAGGGGGACCGCTATCAGGGGCCCCAGCATTTT.

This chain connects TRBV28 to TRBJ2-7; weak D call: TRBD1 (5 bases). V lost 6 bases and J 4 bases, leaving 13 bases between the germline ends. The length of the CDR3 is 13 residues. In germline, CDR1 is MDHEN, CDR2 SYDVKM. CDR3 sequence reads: CASRPIDSYEQYF. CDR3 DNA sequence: TGTGCCAGCAGGCCTATTGACAGTTACGAGCAGTACTTC. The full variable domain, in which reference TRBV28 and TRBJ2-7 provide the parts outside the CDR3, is DVKVTQSSRYLVKRTGEKVFLECVQDMDHENMFWYRQDPGLGLRLIYFSYDVKMKEKGDIPEGYSVSREKKERFSLILESASTNQTSMYLCASRPIDSYEQYFGPGTRLTVT.

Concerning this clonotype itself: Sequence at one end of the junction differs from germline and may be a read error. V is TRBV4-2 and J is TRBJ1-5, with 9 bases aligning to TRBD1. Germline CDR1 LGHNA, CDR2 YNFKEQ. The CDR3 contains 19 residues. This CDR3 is CAGSREPGQGLFGNQPQHF. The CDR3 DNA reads TGTGCCGGCAGCCGTGAACCGGGACAGGGACTGTTTGGCAATCAGCCCCAGCATTTT.

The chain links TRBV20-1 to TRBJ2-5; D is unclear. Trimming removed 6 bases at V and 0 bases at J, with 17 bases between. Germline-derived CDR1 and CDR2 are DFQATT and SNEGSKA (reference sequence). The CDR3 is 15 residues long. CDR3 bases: TGCAGTGCCTCGCCTCGACTCGACTACCAAGAGACCCAGTACTTC. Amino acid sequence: CSASPRLDYQETQYF.

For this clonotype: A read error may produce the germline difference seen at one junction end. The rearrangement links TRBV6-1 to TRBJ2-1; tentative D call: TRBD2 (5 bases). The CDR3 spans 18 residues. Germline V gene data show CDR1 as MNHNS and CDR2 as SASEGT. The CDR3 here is CASPDPVYSLASYDEQFF. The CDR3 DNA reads TGTGCCAGCCCCGACCCGGTCTACAGCCTAGCCTCCTACGATGAGCAGTTCTTC.

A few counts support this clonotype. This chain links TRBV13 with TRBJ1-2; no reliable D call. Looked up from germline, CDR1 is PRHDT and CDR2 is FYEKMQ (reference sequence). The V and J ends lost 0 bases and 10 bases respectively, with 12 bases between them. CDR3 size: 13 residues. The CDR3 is CASSLGDRRPYTF. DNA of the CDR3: TGTGCCAGCAGCTTAGGGGACCGTCGCCCCTACACCTTC.

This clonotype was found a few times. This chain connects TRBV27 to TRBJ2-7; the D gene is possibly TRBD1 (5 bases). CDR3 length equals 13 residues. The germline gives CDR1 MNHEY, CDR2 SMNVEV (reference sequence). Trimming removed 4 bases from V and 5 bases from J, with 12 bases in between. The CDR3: CASSWGRANEQYF. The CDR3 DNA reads TGTGCCAGCAGTTGGGGCAGGGCCAACGAGCAGTACTTC.

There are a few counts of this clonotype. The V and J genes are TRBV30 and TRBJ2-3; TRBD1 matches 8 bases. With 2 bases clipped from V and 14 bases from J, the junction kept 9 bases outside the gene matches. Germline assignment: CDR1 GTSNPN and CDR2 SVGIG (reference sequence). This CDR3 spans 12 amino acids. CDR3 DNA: TGTGCCTGGAGTCCCCCAGGGGGCGCGACGTATTTT. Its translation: CAWSPPGGATYF.

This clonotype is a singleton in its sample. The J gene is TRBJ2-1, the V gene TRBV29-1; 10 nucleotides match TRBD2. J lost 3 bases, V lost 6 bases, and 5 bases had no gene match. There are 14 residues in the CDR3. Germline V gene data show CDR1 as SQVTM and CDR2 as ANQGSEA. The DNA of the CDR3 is TGCAGCGTGGCTACTAGCGGGGTCTACAATGAGCAGTTCTTC. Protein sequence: CSVATSGVYNEQFF.

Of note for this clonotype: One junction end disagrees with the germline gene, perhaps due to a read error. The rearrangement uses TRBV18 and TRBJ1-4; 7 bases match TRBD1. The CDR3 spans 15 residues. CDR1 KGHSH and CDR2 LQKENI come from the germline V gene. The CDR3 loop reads CASSPPGQPNERLFF. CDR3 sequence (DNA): TGTGCCAGCTCACCACCGGGACAGCCTAATGAAAGACTGTTTTTT. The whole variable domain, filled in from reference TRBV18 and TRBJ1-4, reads NAGVMQNPRHLVRRRGQEARLRCSPMKGHSHVYWYRQLPEEGLKFMVYLQKENIIDESGMPKERFSAEFPKEGPSILRIQQVVRGDSAAYFCASSPPGQPNERLFFGSGTQLSVL.

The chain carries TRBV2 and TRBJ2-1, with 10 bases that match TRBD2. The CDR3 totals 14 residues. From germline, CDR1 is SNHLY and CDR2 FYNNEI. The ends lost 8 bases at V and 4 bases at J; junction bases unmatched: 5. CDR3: CASDLAGVYNEQFF. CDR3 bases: TGTGCCAGCGATCTAGCGGGAGTGTACAATGAGCAGTTCTTC.

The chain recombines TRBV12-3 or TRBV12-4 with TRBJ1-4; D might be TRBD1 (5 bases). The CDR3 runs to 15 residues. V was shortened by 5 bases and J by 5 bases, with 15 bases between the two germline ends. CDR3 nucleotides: TGTGCCAGCAGTCAAGGGGACGGGGGAAATGAAAAACTGTTTTTT. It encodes CASSQGDGGNEKLFF.

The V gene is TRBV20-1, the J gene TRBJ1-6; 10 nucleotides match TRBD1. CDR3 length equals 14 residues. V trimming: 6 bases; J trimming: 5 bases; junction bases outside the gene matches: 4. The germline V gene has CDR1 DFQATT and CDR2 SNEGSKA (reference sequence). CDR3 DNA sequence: TGCAGTGCCGGGGACAGGGGTAATAATTCACCCCTCCACTTT. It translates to CSAGDRGNNSPLHF.

CDR3 DNA: TGTGCCTGGAGCCTCGGGGGTCTTGGGTACTTC. Its translation: CAWSLGGLGYF. The V and J genes are TRBV30 and TRBJ2-5; D may be TRBD2 (6 bases). The CDR3 loop spans 11 amino acids. The V and J ends lost 3 bases and 13 bases respectively, with 15 bases between them. The germline V gene encodes CDR1 GTSNPN and CDR2 SVGIG (reference sequence).